This T cell receptor beta chain was obtained from a study of T-cell memory formation after mild COVID-19. Turning to the study itself: There were largely donor-specific TCR clusters.

The TCR alpha and TCR beta cDNA libraries, bearing sample barcodes and UMIs, were generated by 5'RACE using constant-segment primers. TCRdb itself ran the 5' RACE reads through MiXCR, one entry per CDR3 protein. The top ten clones hold about a fifth of a sample with some 290,000 distinct CDR3 sequences, roughly 15% of them seen once. This clonotype was counted between two and nine times. The sample consisted of PBMCs or a T cell subset sorted from them (not recorded which). This TCR was sampled from a man between 18 and 35 years old who had mild COVID-19 (a few samples of this study predate the infection). Cell type and time point are not known.

The DNA for the CDR3 is TGTGCCAGCACCACTGGACGGAACCTTATCTCTGGGGCCAACGTCCTGACTTTC. Translation gives CASTTGRNLISGANVLTF. The chain uses TRBV6-5 and TRBJ2-6; D gene ambiguous. Germline V gene data show CDR1 as MNHEY and CDR2 as SVGAGI. The V end was cut by 7 bases, the J end by 0 bases, with 19 bases between. The CDR3 runs to 18 residues.